The T cell receptor (beta chain) under discussion was sequenced for a study of blood T cell repertoires in COVID-19. About the research overall: Some COVID-19 samples were acute and others convalescent; all came from the United States, Italy and Spain. PBMCs, B-cell-depleted T cells, or T cells provided the cDNA or gDNA that made up the material.

Germline CDR1 SGDLS, CDR2 YYNGEE. V lost 0 bases, J lost 4 bases, and 7 bases stayed unmatched. The CDR3 runs to 16 residues. Authors' data handling: Using reference gene primer amplification, nucleated cell counts were estimated. The method was immunoSEQ multiplex PCR; TCRdb's version includes in-frame clones alone and lacks a portion of them. V and J calls and clone size follow that table, whereas D and trimming were derived from the DNA. The table includes approximately 150,000 clones, around 84% detected once. The material sequenced was peripheral blood. The chain employs TRBV9 and TRBJ2-5; 9 bases agree with TRBD2. This TCR was sampled from a woman in her sixties or seventies with acute or convalescent COVID-19. CDR3 residues: CASSVAGGGGGETQYF. CDR3 DNA sequence: TGTGCCAGCAGCGTAGCCGGCGGGGGGGGCGGAGAGACCCAGTACTTC.